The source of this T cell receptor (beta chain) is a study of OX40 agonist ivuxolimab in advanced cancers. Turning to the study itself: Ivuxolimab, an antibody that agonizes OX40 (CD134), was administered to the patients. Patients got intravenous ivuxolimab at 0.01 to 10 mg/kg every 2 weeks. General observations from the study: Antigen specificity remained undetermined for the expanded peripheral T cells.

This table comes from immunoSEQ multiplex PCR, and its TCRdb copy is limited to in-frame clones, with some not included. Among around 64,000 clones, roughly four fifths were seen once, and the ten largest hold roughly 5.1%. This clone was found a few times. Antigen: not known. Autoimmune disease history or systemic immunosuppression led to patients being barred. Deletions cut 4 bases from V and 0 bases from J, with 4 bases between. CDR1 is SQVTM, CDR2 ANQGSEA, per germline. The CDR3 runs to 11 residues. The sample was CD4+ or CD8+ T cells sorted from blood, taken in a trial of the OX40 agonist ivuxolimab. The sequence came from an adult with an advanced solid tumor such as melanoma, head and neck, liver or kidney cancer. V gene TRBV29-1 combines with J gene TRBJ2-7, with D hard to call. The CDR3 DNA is TGCAGCGTTGCGGTCTCCTACGAGCAGTACTTC. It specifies CSVAVSYEQYF.